This T cell receptor (beta chain) emerged from a study of T cell responses to AZD1222 COVID-19 vaccine. Study conclusions and caveats: It was only after the peak T cell response that any repertoires were sampled. Nearly half of spike-specific TCRs reportedly target variant regions that are unmutated in the B.1.351 and B.1.1.7 variants.

Remarks on this clone: Its antigen is unidentified.

TCRdb keeps only in-frame clones here, not all; method: immunoSEQ multiplex PCR. This sample carries tens of thousands of clones, 65% to 85% of them seen once, and the ten largest clones take around 20%. Germline CDR1 reads MNHEY; CDR2 reads SMNVEV (reference sequence). The CDR3 has 15 residues. V was clipped by 5 bases and J by 0 bases, with 13 bases between them. This receptor was obtained from an adult in good health. V and J are TRBV27 and TRBJ1-2; D unresolved. The sequencing used peripheral blood, collected on day 0 of MenACWY control vaccination. CDR3 sequence reads: CASSPLMGANYGYTF. The CDR3 DNA reads TGTGCCAGCAGTCCTCTGATGGGCGCTAACTATGGCTACACCTTC.